These 13 T cell receptor beta chains share one sample of origin, sequenced in a study of OX40 agonist ivuxolimab in advanced cancers. Produced via immunoSEQ multiplex PCR; TCRdb's table is partial and in-frame only. This table has some 39,000 clones, 70% to 90% appearing once. This material consisted of CD4+ or CD8+ T cells sorted from blood, taken in a trial of the OX40 agonist ivuxolimab. The source of these receptors is an adult with an advanced solid tumor such as melanoma, head and neck, liver or kidney cancer.

V gene TRBV19 combines with J gene TRBJ1-6, with D maybe TRBD1 (5 bases). The CDR3 length is 15 residues. Germline V gene sequence: CDR1 LNHDA, CDR2 SQIVND (reference sequence). V gave up 4 bases and J gave up 11 bases, with 18 bases separating them. The CDR3 nucleotides are TGTGCCAGTAGTACGTCCGGCAGGGATCGGGCACCCCTCCACTTT. Its translation: CASSTSGRDRAPLHF.

This chain uses TRBV18 with TRBJ2-7, with 7 bases identical to TRBD1. V lost 3 bases and J lost 0; bases outside the gene matches: 5. CDR1 and CDR2 from the germline V gene are KGHSH and LQKENI. The CDR3 covers 15 residues. Here the CDR3 reads CASSPPDRYSYEQYF. CDR3 nucleotide sequence: TGTGCCAGCTCACCCCCGGACAGGTACTCCTACGAGCAGTACTTC.

The chain combines TRBV6-1 with TRBJ2-7; possible D gene TRBD2, 5 bases. The germline V gene has CDR1 MNHNS and CDR2 SASEGT. There are 15 residues in the CDR3. With 2 bases removed from V and 5 bases from J, the gap between germline ends came to 16 bases. DNA for the CDR3: TGTGCCAGCAGTGAACCCCTAGCAGGCAGGCACGAGCAGTACTTC. It encodes CASSEPLAGRHEQYF.

The rearrangement joins TRBV2 to TRBJ1-6; D is unresolved. CDR1 is SNHLY, CDR2 FYNNEI, per germline. CDR3 size: 15 residues. Trimming removed 2 bases from V and 6 bases from J, with 11 bases in between. CDR3 bases: TGTGCCAGCAGTGAACGGCGGGTGGGTAATTCACCCCTCCACTTT. Translating gives CASSERRVGNSPLHF.

V and J are TRBV7-6 and TRBJ1-6; D gene unclear. Germline-derived CDR1 and CDR2 are SGHVS and FNYEAQ. The V end was cut by 3 bases, the J end by 0 bases, with 12 bases between. This CDR3 region has 17 residues. The CDR3 DNA sequence: TGTGCCAGCAGCTTGACCTCAGGTGGCTCCTATAATTCACCCCTCCACTTT. Its protein product is CASSLTSGGSYNSPLHF.

The chain has TRBV2 and TRBJ2-3; tentative D call: TRBD1 (6 bases). From germline, CDR1 is SNHLY and CDR2 FYNNEI. Trimming took 4 bases from V and 4 from J, leaving 15 bases between them. The CDR3 has 15 amino acids. CDR3 nucleotide sequence: TGTGCCAGCAGTGTGGGGGCAGTCCGCCCAGATACGCAGTATTTT. Translated, it gives CASSVGAVRPDTQYF.

This clone has only one observation. DNA of the CDR3: TGCGCCAGCAGCCAAGATGCCAGTCCGAACACCGGGGAGCTGTTTTTT. Encoded protein: CASSQDASPNTGELFF. The chain has TRBV4-1 and TRBJ2-2; D unclear. There are 16 residues in the CDR3. V gave up 0 bases and J gave up 0 bases, with 8 bases separating them. Germline V gives CDR1 MGHRA, CDR2 YSYEKL.

The chain is built from TRBV7-3 and TRBJ2-4; D is unclear. The germline CDR1 and CDR2 sequences are SGHTA and FQGTGA. CDR3 size: 15 residues. Between the trimmed V and J ends, which lost 8 bases and 0 bases, there was a span of 14 bases. CDR3 sequence: CASGQIDLAKNIQYF. In nucleotides, the CDR3 is TGTGCCAGCGGGCAGATCGACCTAGCCAAAAACATTCAGTACTTC. Complete variable domain (other parts from reference TRBV7-3 and TRBJ2-4): GAGVSQTPSNKVTEKGKYVELRCDPISGHTALYWYRQSLGQGPEFLIYFQGTGAADDSGLPNDRFFAVRPEGSVSTLKIQRTERGDSAVYLCASGQIDLAKNIQYFGAGTRLSVL.

V and J are TRBV6-5 and TRBJ1-5; 8 nucleotides agree with TRBD1. Germline CDR1 is MNHEY and CDR2 is SVGAGI. The CDR3 has 14 amino acids. The V gene end was trimmed by 8 bases and the J gene end by 3 bases; junction bases not matched to a gene: 6. The CDR3 sequence is CASCGTGINQPQHF. The CDR3 coding sequence is TGTGCCAGCTGCGGGACAGGAATCAATCAGCCCCAGCATTTT.

The rearrangement links TRBV6-6 to TRBJ2-7, with D possibly TRBD1 on 6 matching bases. Trimming pared 0 bases from V and 3 bases from J, leaving 12 bases between. The CDR3 extends over 15 amino acids. The germline CDR1 and CDR2 sequences are MNHNY and SVGAGI (reference sequence). CDR3 region: CASSYSGGGFYEQYF. DNA for the CDR3: TGTGCCAGCAGTTACTCAGGGGGTGGATTCTACGAGCAGTACTTC.

The chain combines TRBV11-2 with TRBJ2-6; tentative D call: TRBD1 (5 bases). This CDR3 comprises 15 residues. The germline CDR1 and CDR2 sequences are SGHAT and FQNNGV. V was clipped by 2 bases and J by 2 bases, with 7 bases between them. This chain's CDR3 is CASSLQGAGANVLTF. DNA of the CDR3: TGTGCCAGCAGCTTACAGGGTGCTGGGGCCAACGTCCTGACTTTC.

Here the CDR3 reads CASSLLGRSNTGELFF. CDR3 DNA: TGTGCCAGCAGCTTACTCGGGAGGTCGAACACCGGGGAGCTGTTTTTT. J is TRBJ2-2 and V is TRBV7-2; 7 bases are shared with TRBD2. The CDR3 totals 16 residues. Per germline, CDR1 SGHTA and CDR2 FQGNSA. V gave up 2 bases and J gave up 0 bases; unmatched junction bases: 3.

This rearrangement joins TRBV11-2 to TRBJ2-7; D could derive from TRBD1 or TRBD2 (5 bases each). Germline V lookup: CDR1 SGHAT, CDR2 FQNNGV. CDR3 length: 15 amino acids. V lost 7 bases and J lost 0, with 16 bases in between. Here the CDR3 reads CASTPGRLSSYEQYF. The CDR3, as DNA: TGTGCCAGCACCCCGGGGCGCCTCAGCTCCTACGAGCAGTACTTC.